This record looks at one T cell receptor (beta chain) sequence and its context. The target antigen is unknown. These data belong to a study of beta chain features in type 1 diabetes. Whole-study results and caveats: In all four CD4+ subsets, TCRB CDR3 length was significantly, moderately reduced in type 1 diabetes.

The investigators reverse transcribed all of the isolated RNA, so they sequenced expressed TCRB transcripts. Libraries were prepared by immunoSEQ multiplex PCR; TCRdb keeps only in-frame clonotypes and omits some of them. The sample consists of 450,000 to 550,000 clones, about 29% of them appearing once. The V gene lost 4 bases and the J gene lost 1 base, with 11 bases spanning the gap. The CDR3 contains 14 residues. The germline V gene has CDR1 SGHRS and CDR2 YFSETQ. Sequencing was carried out using naive CD4+ T cells from blood. The V and J genes are TRBV5-1 and TRBJ1-1, with D perhaps matching TRBD1 (6 bases). The source is a man younger than 35 in good health. The CDR3 DNA is TGCGCCAGCAGCGGCGGGACACCGAACACTGAAGCTTTCTTT. Translating it yields CASSGGTPNTEAFF. The variable domain in full, with the rest retrieved from reference TRBV5-1 and TRBJ1-1, is KAGVTQTPRYLIKTRGQQVTLSCSPISGHRSVSWYQQTPGQGLQFLFEYFSETQRNKGNFPGRFSGRQFSNSRSEMNVSTLELGDSALYLCASSGGTPNTEAFFGQGTRLTVV.